Detailed here is one T cell receptor (beta chain). As yet, its antigen is unknown. The sample comes from a study of shared clonotypes between healthy human individuals. The overall study: Per-donor plates numbered three CD4 naive, three CD4 memory, two CD8 naive and one CD8 memory.

Study-level results: In general, naive subsets displayed greater estimated richness than memory subsets did. Naive CD4 clonotypes were shared across a handful of donors at about 5.2%.

Sequencing was performed with immunoSEQ multiplex PCR; in TCRdb, only in-frame clones are kept and a portion is missing. The sample yields nearly 750,000 clones, just under 75% seen once. CD45RA+ naive and CD45RA-negative memory subsets were separated from CD4+ cells. The CDR3 sequence is 12 residues long. This receptor was obtained from a woman younger than 45 in good health. The specimen was memory CD4+ T cells sorted from blood. The subset here: CD45RA-negative fraction. The rearrangement joins TRBV21-1 to TRBJ2-7. TRBV21-1 is tagged as a pseudogene. The CDR3 here is CASFDLPYEQYF. The CDR3 DNA follows: TGTGCCAGCTTCGATTTGCCCTACGAGCAGTACTTC.